These T cell receptor beta chains were read from a single sample in a study of shared clonotypes between healthy human individuals. Here immunoSEQ multiplex PCR was the method, and the copy in TCRdb shows in-frame clones only, minus some. The table has a few hundred thousand clones, more than 60% seen once. Material for sequencing was memory CD4+ T cells sorted from blood. The receptors here all came from a man aged 25 to 40 in good health. CDR3s include the opening cysteine and the closing phenylalanine or tryptophan. A D gene is named only where the DNA matches it firmly. For some rows the clone size is stated as once, few or many, or as a class when expanded; others skip it.

v_gene	j_gene	abundance	d_gene	CDR3aa	CDR3nt
TRBV27	TRBJ2-1	few	.	CASTQMASRVYNEQFF	TGTGCCAGCACCCAAATGGCTAGCAGGGTCTACAATGAGCAGTTCTTC
TRBV28	TRBJ2-7	.	.	CASSPRDSSYEQYF	TGTGCCAGCAGCCCGCGGGACAGCTCCTACGAGCAGTACTTC
TRBV6-1	TRBJ2-2	once	.	CASSGWGSVFF	TGTGCCAGCAGTGGTTGGGGTTCGGTGTTTTTT
TRBV5-1	TRBJ2-5	.	TRBD2	CASSLIAGAQETQYF	TGCGCCAGCAGCTTGATAGCGGGAGCTCAAGAGACCCAGTACTTC
TRBV19	TRBJ2-5	few	TRBD2	CASSLTSGSEQTQYF	TGTGCCAGTAGTCTGACTAGCGGGAGTGAACAGACCCAGTACTTC
TRBV28	TRBJ1-3	.	.	CASSILGNTIYF	TGTGCCAGCAGTATCCTTGGAAACACCATATATTTT
TRBV6-1	TRBJ2-7	.	.	CASSEGGTFTYEQYF	TGTGCCAGTAGTGAAGGGGGGACTTTTACCTACGAGCAGTACTTC
TRBV19	TRBJ2-1	.	.	CASSMDRASYNEQFF	TGTGCCAGTAGTATGGATAGGGCCTCCTACAATGAGCAGTTCTTC
TRBV19	TRBJ1-1	once	.	CASSGRNRRSEAFF	TGTGCCAGTAGTGGGCGGAATAGGAGGTCCGAAGCTTTCTTT
TRBV19	TRBJ1-3	once	.	CASSENPGTVSGNTIYF	TGTGCCAGTAGTGAAAATCCCGGGACCGTCTCTGGAAACACCATATATTTT
TRBV18	TRBJ2-5	.	TRBD1	CASSPTTGIGETQYF	TGTGCCAGCTCACCAACGACAGGGATCGGGGAGACCCAGTACTTC
TRBV11-2	TRBJ1-1	.	.	CASSSYPTGGTEAFF	TGTGCCAGCAGCTCGTATCCTACGGGGGGCACTGAAGCTTTCTTT
TRBV29-1	TRBJ2-7	.	TRBD2	CSVGGGSNYEQYF	TGCAGCGTTGGAGGCGGGAGTAATTACGAGCAGTACTTC
TRBV4-1	TRBJ2-5	.	TRBD2	CASSTSGSQTQYF	TGCGCCAGCTCCACTAGCGGGAGCCAGACCCAGTACTTC
TRBV20-1	TRBJ2-2	.	TRBD2	CSARGGGNLFF	TGCAGTGCTAGAGGCGGGGGGAATCTGTTTTTT
TRBV7-2	TRBJ2-3	.	.	CASSIPFLDTQYF	TGTGCCAGCAGCATCCCGTTCCTAGATACGCAGTATTTT
TRBV5-1	TRBJ1-1	.	.	CASCLSTGNTEAFF	TGCGCCAGCTGCCTCAGTACAGGGAACACTGAAGCTTTCTTT
TRBV30	TRBJ2-3	.	.	CAWSVGQGGTDTQYF	TGTGCCTGGAGTGTCGGTCAGGGCGGCACAGATACGCAGTATTTT
TRBV29-1	TRBJ2-1	.	TRBD2	CSGGRAGHEQFF	TGCAGCGGAGGGAGGGCAGGCCATGAGCAGTTCTTC
TRBV27	TRBJ2-1	.	TRBD2	CASTRTSGTHNEQFF	TGTGCCAGCACCAGGACTAGCGGGACTCACAATGAGCAGTTCTTC
TRBV6-1	TRBJ1-5	.	TRBD1	CAGSRDRDQPQHF	TGTGCCGGGAGTAGGGACAGGGATCAGCCCCAGCATTTT
TRBV11-2	TRBJ2-3	.	.	CASSLGPKQRRTDTQYF	TGTGCCAGCAGCTTAGGTCCCAAACAGAGACGCACAGATACGCAGTATTTT
TRBV5-6	TRBJ2-7	.	.	CASSHPGLWGSEQYF	TGTGCCAGCAGCCACCCGGGACTTTGGGGTTCCGAGCAGTACTTC
TRBV30	TRBJ2-4	few	.	CAWSPGKNIQYF	TGTGCCTGGAGTCCCGGCAAAAACATTCAGTACTTC
TRBV4-2	TRBJ1-1	.	TRBD1	CASSRGQGNTEAFF	TGTGCCAGCAGCCGGGGACAGGGGAACACTGAAGCTTTCTTT
TRBV5-1	TRBJ2-5	.	TRBD2	CASSFEREYYF	TGCGCCAGCAGTTTCGAGCGGGAGTACTACTTC
TRBV7-2	TRBJ2-5	.	TRBD2	CASTAVAGGGETQYF	TGTGCCAGCACCGCAGTAGCGGGAGGAGGGGAGACCCAGTACTTC
TRBV29-1	TRBJ2-7	.	TRBD2	CSVLGLAGLYEQYF	TGCAGCGTTCTAGGACTAGCGGGATTATACGAGCAGTACTTC
TRBV2	TRBJ1-2	.	.	CASSETGRYGYTF	TGTGCCAGCAGTGAAACGGGTCGGTATGGCTACACCTTC
TRBV28	TRBJ2-5	once	.	CASRQADQETQYF	TGTGCCAGCAGACAAGCAGATCAAGAGACCCAGTACTTC
TRBV4-3	TRBJ2-7	few	.	CASSQDGSGLSEQYF	TGCGCCAGCAGCCAAGATGGGTCGGGATTGAGCGAGCAGTACTTC
TRBV9	TRBJ2-2	.	TRBD2	CASSASTSGTTGELFF	TGTGCCAGCAGCGCCTCGACTAGCGGGACGACCGGGGAGCTGTTTTTT
TRBV5-6	TRBJ2-3	few	TRBD2	CASSSTSGRSTDTQYF	TGTGCCAGCAGCTCGACTAGCGGGAGATCAACAGATACGCAGTATTTT
TRBV2	TRBJ2-7	.	TRBD1	CASSEGQSGEQYF	TGTGCCAGCAGTGAGGGACAGTCCGGAGAGCAGTACTTC
TRBV7-2	TRBJ2-1	many	TRBD1	CASTSGQGDNEQFF	TGTGCCAGCACGTCCGGACAGGGAGACAATGAGCAGTTCTTC
TRBV7-2	TRBJ1-5	.	.	CASSDSNQPQHF	TGTGCCAGCAGCGACAGCAATCAGCCCCAGCATTTT
TRBV25-1	TRBJ1-5	.	.	CASSEGEGIGQPQHF	TGTGCCAGCAGTGAAGGAGAAGGAATCGGGCAGCCCCAGCATTTT
TRBV5-6	TRBJ1-2	once	.	CASSLAGASGYTF	TGTGCCAGCAGCTTGGCCGGGGCTTCGGGCTACACCTTC
TRBV29-1	TRBJ2-5	many	TRBD2	CSSTSGTIETQYF	TGCAGTTCCACTAGCGGGACGATAGAGACCCAGTACTTC
TRBV9	TRBJ2-7	once	.	CASSTYSGEQYF	TGTGCCAGCAGTACTTACTCGGGTGAGCAGTACTTC
TRBV27	TRBJ1-5	.	.	CASRPFGWTSNQPQHF	TGTGCCAGCCGTCCCTTTGGGTGGACTAGCAATCAGCCCCAGCATTTT
TRBV6-1	TRBJ2-7	.	.	CASSEARTFSYEQYF	TGTGCCAGCAGTGAAGCGCGGACTTTCTCCTACGAGCAGTACTTC
TRBV4-1	TRBJ2-1	.	.	CASSQGLQGRTYNEQFF	TGCGCCAGCAGCCAAGGACTACAAGGACGAACCTACAATGAGCAGTTCTTC
TRBV19	TRBJ2-1	.	TRBD1	CASTADRGAYNEQFF	TGTGCCAGTACAGCGGACAGGGGGGCATACAATGAGCAGTTCTTC
TRBV19	TRBJ2-1	.	.	CASSISTSSYNEQFF	TGTGCCAGTAGTATTTCCACGAGCTCCTACAATGAGCAGTTCTTC
TRBV6-6	TRBJ1-4	.	.	CASSRAGTTNEKLFF	TGTGCCAGCAGCCGCGCAGGGACAACTAATGAAAAACTGTTTTTT